A selection of T cell receptor beta chains follows, all from one sample in a study of T cells in localized non-small cell lung cancer. Using immunoSEQ multiplex PCR, the repertoire was profiled, and TCRdb retains in-frame clones only, with some absent. The profile shows 1,500 to 2,000 clones, 35% to 40% of them singletons. The starting material was lung tumor tissue, obtained before any cancer treatment. These receptor sequences come from a woman aged 40-69 years with stage II lung adenocarcinoma. Both conserved end residues are part of each CDR3. A D gene is named only where the DNA matches it firmly. Size values are once, few and many counts, or a class for expanded clones, and some rows have none.

d_call	clone_size	v_call	j_call	cdr3_aa	cdr3_nt
.	few	TRBV7-5	TRBJ2-5	CASSFSGAQETQYF	TGTGCCAGCAGCTTCAGCGGGGCCCAAGAGACCCAGTACTTC
.	few	TRBV19	TRBJ1-1	CASSIKENTEAFF	TGTGCCAGTAGTATAAAAGAGAACACTGAAGCTTTCTTT
.	.	TRBV29-1	TRBJ2-2	CSARTTGNTGELFF	TGCAGCGCCCGAACGACAGGGAACACCGGGGAGCTGTTTTTT
.	few	TRBV14	TRBJ1-1	CASSFSLNTEAFF	TGTGCCAGCAGTTTTAGCCTGAACACTGAAGCTTTCTTT
.	.	TRBV30	TRBJ1-2	CAWSVRGSLNYGYTF	TGTGCCTGGAGTGTACGGGGGAGCCTCAACTATGGCTACACCTTC
.	.	TRBV28	TRBJ2-7	CASSLGRDYEQYF	TGTGCCAGCAGTTTAGGCAGGGACTACGAGCAGTACTTC
.	few	TRBV9	TRBJ2-1	CASSPNPGPGLDNEQFF	TGTGCCAGCAGCCCCAATCCGGGACCAGGGTTAGACAATGAGCAGTTCTTC
TRBD2	.	TRBV9	TRBJ2-1	CASSVELAGAYNEQFF	TGTGCCAGCAGCGTAGAACTAGCGGGGGCCTACAATGAGCAGTTCTTC
.	.	TRBV18	TRBJ1-1	CASSPGRGNTEAFF	TGTGCCAGCTCACCGGGACGAGGGAACACTGAAGCTTTCTTT
.	.	TRBV25-1	TRBJ2-7	CASSELRGESNEQYF	TGTGCCAGCAGTGAATTGAGGGGAGAAAGTAACGAGCAGTACTTC
.	medium-sized	TRBV4-1	TRBJ2-2	CASSPPGGEELFF	TGCGCCAGCAGCCCACCCGGCGGGGAGGAGCTGTTTTTT
TRBD1	medium-sized	TRBV7-4	TRBJ1-2	CASSSRTGNGYTF	TGTGCCAGCAGCTCCCGGACAGGGAATGGCTACACCTTC
.	.	TRBV11-3	TRBJ1-5	CASSLGVPNQPQHF	TGTGCCAGCAGCTTAGGGGTCCCCAATCAGCCCCAGCATTTT
.	.	TRBV19	TRBJ1-1	CASIIPGFRAFF	TGTGCCAGTATAATCCCCGGGTTCCGGGCTTTCTTT
.	once	TRBV14	TRBJ2-1	CASSRGGYGEQFF	TGTGCCAGCTCCAGGGGGGGCTACGGCGAGCAGTTCTTC
.	.	TRBV19	TRBJ1-1	CASRIQDSMNTEAFF	TGTGCCAGTAGAATACAGGACAGCATGAACACTGAAGCTTTCTTT
.	.	TRBV2	TRBJ2-5	CASIGVGGTQYF	TGTGCCAGCATTGGGGTTGGGGGGACCCAGTACTTC
TRBD2	.	TRBV10-2	TRBJ2-5	CASSIAGQETQYF	TGCGCCAGCAGTATAGCGGGACAAGAGACCCAGTACTTC
.	few	TRBV29-1	TRBJ1-2	CSVVGGGGRGYTF	TGCAGCGTTGTTGGGGGAGGAGGGCGAGGCTACACCTTC
.	.	TRBV15	TRBJ1-1	CATSPKGGRDTEAFF	TGTGCCACCAGCCCCAAGGGGGGGCGCGACACTGAAGCTTTCTTT
.	few	TRBV11-3	TRBJ1-1	CASSLEEGWGNTEAFF	TGTGCCAGCAGCTTAGAGGAGGGATGGGGGAACACTGAAGCTTTCTTT
.	.	TRBV30	TRBJ1-2	CAWVRGIANYGYTF	TGTGCCTGGGTGCGGGGGATAGCTAACTATGGCTACACCTTC
.	.	TRBV9	TRBJ1-2	CASSPRGSNYGYTF	TGTGCCAGCAGTCCTCGGGGATCCAACTATGGCTACACCTTC
.	.	TRBV30	TRBJ1-2	CALTTPGYYGYTF	TGTGCCTTAACCACGCCGGGCTACTATGGCTACACCTTC
.	large	TRBV19	TRBJ1-1	CASSIRGDWNAEAFF	TGTGCCAGTAGTATAAGAGGGGACTGGAATGCTGAAGCTTTCTTT
.	few	TRBV7-4	TRBJ1-1	CASSLTSRTEAFF	TGTGCCAGCAGCCTAACAAGCCGCACTGAAGCTTTCTTT
TRBD1	.	TRBV18	TRBJ1-1	CASSPRQGGDTEAFF	TGTGCCAGCTCGCCCCGACAGGGCGGGGACACTGAAGCTTTCTTT
TRBD2	.	TRBV11-3	TRBJ2-3	CASSLIRGGSSTDTQYF	TGTGCCAGCAGCTTAATCCGCGGGGGGTCCAGCACAGATACGCAGTATTTT
.	.	TRBV9	TRBJ2-2	CASSVGVKAGTGELFF	TGTGCCAGCAGCGTAGGGGTAAAGGCAGGCACCGGGGAGCTGTTTTTT
.	few	TRBV11-3	TRBJ2-7	CASSLRGRSYEQYF	TGTGCCAGCAGCTTACGGGGTCGCTCCTACGAGCAGTACTTC
.	.	TRBV19	TRBJ1-1	CASSATGTSTEAFF	TGTGCCAGTAGTGCAACGGGGACCAGCACTGAAGCTTTCTTT
TRBD1	once	TRBV14	TRBJ2-5	CASSQVRGKGQNQETQYF	TGTGCCAGCAGCCAAGTTCGGGGTAAGGGACAGAACCAAGAGACCCAGTACTTC
.	few	TRBV6-8	TRBJ2-7	CAISKTTYEQYF	TGTGCCATCAGTAAAACCACCTACGAGCAGTACTTC
.	few	TRBV18	TRBJ2-2	CASSPFTDFNTGELFF	TGTGCCAGCTCACCATTTACAGATTTTAACACCGGGGAGCTGTTTTTT